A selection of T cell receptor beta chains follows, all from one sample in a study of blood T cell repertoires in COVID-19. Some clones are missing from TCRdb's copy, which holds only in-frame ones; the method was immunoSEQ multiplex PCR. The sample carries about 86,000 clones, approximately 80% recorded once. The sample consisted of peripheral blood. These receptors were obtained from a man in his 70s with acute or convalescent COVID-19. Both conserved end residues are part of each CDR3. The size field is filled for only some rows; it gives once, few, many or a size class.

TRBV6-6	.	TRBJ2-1	CASSYSGGHNEQFF
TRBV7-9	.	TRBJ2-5	CASSVGQGQETQYF
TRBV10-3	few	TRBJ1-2	CAIRSGTGDGYTF
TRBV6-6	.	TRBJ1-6	CASSQTGGDSPLHF
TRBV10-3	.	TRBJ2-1	CAISDASGGRNEQFF
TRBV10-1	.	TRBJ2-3	CASSEEGSTDTQYF
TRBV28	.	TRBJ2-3	CASLAGISPSTDTQYF
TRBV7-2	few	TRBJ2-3	CASSSTSGGPDTQYF
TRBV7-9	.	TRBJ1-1	CASSPRDKNTEAFF
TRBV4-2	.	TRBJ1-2	CASSPSRSAFGYTF
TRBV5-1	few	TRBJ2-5	CASSLAVNRLVETQYF
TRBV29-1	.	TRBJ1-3	CSVPSLAGNTIYF
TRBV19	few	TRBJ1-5	CASSMTPYSNQPQHF
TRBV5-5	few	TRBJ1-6	CASSQAPSPLHF
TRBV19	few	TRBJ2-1	CASSTGPEQFF
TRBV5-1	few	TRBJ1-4	CASSLGQGNEKLFF
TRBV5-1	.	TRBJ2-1	CASSIGTGINEQFF
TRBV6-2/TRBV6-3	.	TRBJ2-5	CASSSPLRRLAGVETQYF
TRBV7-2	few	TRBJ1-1	CASISNGGMNTEAFF
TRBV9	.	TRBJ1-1	CASSVVGGQSLSINTEAFF
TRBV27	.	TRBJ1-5	CASSWGRLQPQHF
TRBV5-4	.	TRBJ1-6	CASSLDFRANSPLHF
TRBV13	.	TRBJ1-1	CASSPGHLRSEAFF
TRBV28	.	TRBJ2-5	CASSPTTDEGQGVRETQYF
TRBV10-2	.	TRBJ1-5	CASSESRGGNQPQHF
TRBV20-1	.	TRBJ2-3	CSATYGAQYF
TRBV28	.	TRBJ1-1	CASSSADSPNLNTEAFF
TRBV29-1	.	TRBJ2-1	CSVVQDEQFF
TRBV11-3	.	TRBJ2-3	CASSLGRGSTDTQYF
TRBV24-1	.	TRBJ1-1	CATAPGQGNTEAFF
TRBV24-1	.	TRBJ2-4	CATSDPRAGSENIQYF
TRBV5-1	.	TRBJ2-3	CASSFSSTDTQYF
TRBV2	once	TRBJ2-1	CASSEARGQGFNEQFF
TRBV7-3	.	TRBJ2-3	CASSPGGGVEDTQYF
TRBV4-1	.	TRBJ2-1	CASSQEGTEYNEQFF
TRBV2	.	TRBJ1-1	CASSGRRKDEAFF
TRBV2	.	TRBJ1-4	CASRTDRADEKLFF
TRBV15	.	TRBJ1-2	CATSRDRRDGYTF
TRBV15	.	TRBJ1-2	CATSTGTGGGYTF
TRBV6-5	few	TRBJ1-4	CASRRDSATNEKLFF
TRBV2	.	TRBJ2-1	CASSGTSNEQFF
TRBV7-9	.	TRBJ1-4	CATGDRGPMDEKLFF
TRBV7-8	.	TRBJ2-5	CASSLGYSQETQYF
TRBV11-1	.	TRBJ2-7	CASRPGQSIEQYF
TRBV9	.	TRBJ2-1	CASSVGVFGAYNEQFF
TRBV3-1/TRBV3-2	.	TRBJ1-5	CASSQDMGQGYQPQHF
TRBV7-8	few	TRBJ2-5	CASSPTGGAETQYF
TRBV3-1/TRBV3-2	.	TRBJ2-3	CASSHPSSTDTQYF
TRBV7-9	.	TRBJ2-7	CASSFPGSYEQYF
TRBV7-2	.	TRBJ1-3	CASSLEGQGGNTIYF
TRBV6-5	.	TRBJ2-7	CASSYRDSPLKEQYF
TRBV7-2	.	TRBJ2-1	CASSLQRGTKFF
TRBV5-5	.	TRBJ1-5	CASSPGQLGQPQHF
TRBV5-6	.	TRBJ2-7	CASSLKSGIAYEQYF
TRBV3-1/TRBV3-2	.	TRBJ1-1	CASSGDSYMNTEAFF
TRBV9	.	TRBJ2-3	CASSPWTSGGTDTQYF
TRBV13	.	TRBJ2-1	CASSFRTGMDEQFF